Listed below are T cell receptor beta chains from one sample, sequenced in a study of patients and donors after allogeneic stem cell transplantation. TCRdb itself ran the RT-PCR reads through MiXCR, one entry per CDR3 protein. The table includes 150,000 to 250,000 distinct CDR3 sequences, 41% detected once. The specimen sequenced was blood, either unsorted or a sorted T cell fraction (not recorded which). The receptors shown here come from a human donor who was either an allogeneic HSCT recipient or a stem cell or donor lymphocyte infusion donor (not recorded which). It is not recorded whose cells these are; they may come from a transplant donor. The conserved cysteine and the conserved F or W are not part of the CDR3 here.

>TRBV24-1|TRBJ2-1
ATSDFELDTEQF
>TRBV7-9|TRBJ2-7
ASSFGQHEQY
>TRBV7-8|TRBJ2-5
ASSFGNDGTQY
>TRBV7-3|TRBJ1-2
ASSSPSGRDDNYGYT
>TRBV12-3/TRBV12-4|TRBJ2-5
ASRTSGYQETQY
>TRBV30|TRBJ1-1
AWGRRDTEAF
>TRBV15|TRBJ1-1
ATSRYPTTLGSLTEAF
>TRBV4-2|TRBJ2-2
ASSRALAGETGELF
>TRBV7-2|TRBJ1-4
ASSSPHEKLF
>TRBV7-6|TRBJ2-7
ASSLTSGHYEQY
>TRBV6-5|TRBJ1-2
ASSYSTLTGYT
>TRBV28|TRBJ2-7
ASSLIGPYEQY
>TRBV4-3|TRBJ2-2
ASSQAAGNTGELF
>TRBV9|TRBJ1-1
ASSPPGGRNTEAF
>TRBV6-5|TRBJ1-2
ASSSTGDYGYT
>TRBV6-6|TRBJ1-5
ASSPGQVGNQPQH
>TRBV5-4|TRBJ1-1
ASSLGPLGEGNTEAF
>TRBV4-3|TRBJ2-2
ASSQVGISGANTGELF
>TRBV15|TRBJ2-1
ATNPDGGEFNEQF
>TRBV10-3|TRBJ1-5
AISESGDNQPQH
>TRBV4-2|TRBJ1-1
ASTPRVGQDTEAF
>TRBV10-3|TRBJ1-2
AISERGGYT
>TRBV4-1|TRBJ2-7
ASSLGLAFYEQY
>TRBV28|TRBJ2-1
ASSSGTSAASSYNEQF
>TRBV6-2/TRBV6-3|TRBJ1-1
ASSYNGEAF
>TRBV4-1|TRBJ2-1
ASSQDPGTSASYNEQF
>TRBV29-1|TRBJ2-3
SVDWQGTDTQY
>TRBV29-1|TRBJ2-1
SSGLAGGHEQF
>TRBV28|TRBJ1-5
ASTLTGARGNQPQH
>TRBV14|TRBJ2-7
ASSGHGTRSYEQY
>TRBV5-5|TRBJ1-2
ASSSVGIEGWSYGYT
>TRBV25-1|TRBJ1-6
ASSESHWYYNSPLH